The rows below give T cell receptor beta chains drawn from one sample of a study of T cell responses to AZD1222 COVID-19 vaccine. The repertoire was sequenced with immunoSEQ multiplex PCR; TCRdb's copy has only in-frame clones and lacks some. The sample shows about 90,000 clones, around nine tenths of them seen only once. The starting material was peripheral blood, obtained on day 0 of MenACWY control vaccination. These receptors were obtained from an adult in good health. CDR3s include the opening cysteine and the closing phenylalanine or tryptophan. The D gene is left open where the match is weak. Only some rows state a clone size, as once, few, many or a class for expanded clones.

d_call clone_size j_call v_call cdr3_aa cdr3_nt
TRBD1 few TRBJ1-2 TRBV19 CASKSRDRNYGYTF TGTGCCAGTAAGTCCCGGGACAGAAACTATGGCTACACCTTC
- - TRBJ2-3 TRBV3-1/TRBV3-2 CASSQDQAYLTDTQYF TGTGCCAGCAGCCAAGATCAGGCCTACCTCACAGATACGCAGTATTTT
- - TRBJ2-1 TRBV2 CASSSGRSAEQFF TGTGCCAGCAGCTCCGGACGCAGTGCTGAGCAGTTCTTC
- - TRBJ2-5 TRBV11-3 CASSPMSSAPGETQYF TGTGCCAGCAGCCCAATGTCTAGCGCGCCGGGAGAGACCCAGTACTTC
- - TRBJ1-3 TRBV19 CASSLQARSGNTIYF TGTGCCAGTAGTCTGCAGGCCCGCTCTGGAAACACCATATATTTT
- - TRBJ2-3 TRBV30 CAWSGGVPTQYF TGTGCCTGGAGTGGGGGCGTCCCTACGCAGTATTTT
- - TRBJ1-6 TRBV30 CAWTRGFNSPLHF TGTGCCTGGACGCGGGGTTTCAATTCACCCCTCCACTTT
TRBD1 - TRBJ2-3 TRBV5-1 CASSHPGQEITDTQYF TGCGCCAGCAGCCACCCCGGACAGGAAATTACAGATACGCAGTATTTT
- - TRBJ1-5 TRBV6-1 CASSDREGNQPQHF TGTGCCAGCAGTGACAGGGAGGGCAATCAGCCCCAGCATTTT
- - TRBJ1-1 TRBV6-5 CASLELSEAFF TGTGCCAGCCTCGAACTTTCTGAAGCTTTCTTT
- - TRBJ1-5 TRBV28 CASSQDSGVNQPQHF TGTGCCAGCAGCCAGGACAGCGGAGTAAATCAGCCCCAGCATTTT
- - TRBJ2-3 TRBV19 CASSAIVGGSTDTQYF TGTGCCAGTAGTGCTATCGTCGGGGGCAGTACAGATACGCAGTATTTT
- - TRBJ2-7 TRBV5-6 CASSLDRSSYEQYF TGTGCCAGCAGCTTGGACAGGAGCTCCTACGAGCAGTACTTC
- - TRBJ2-3 TRBV7-8 CASSLAFTDTQYF TGTGCCAGCAGCTTAGCTTTCACAGATACGCAGTATTTT
- - TRBJ1-5 TRBV14 CASSHAGRANQPQHF TGTGCCAGCAGCCACGCCGGGAGGGCCAATCAGCCCCAGCATTTT
- - TRBJ1-2 TRBV12-3/TRBV12-4 CASSQQNSDGYTF TGTGCCAGCAGCCAACAGAATTCGGATGGCTACACCTTC
TRBD2 once TRBJ2-5 TRBV5-8 CASSSSSGGYQETQYF TGTGCCAGCAGCTCGTCTAGCGGGGGCTACCAAGAGACCCAGTACTTC
- once TRBJ1-1 TRBV2 CASSIGPPRNTEAFF TGTGCCAGCAGTATTGGTCCGCCGAGGAACACTGAAGCTTTCTTT
- - TRBJ1-1 TRBV5-1 CASSPIGNTEAFF TGCGCCAGCAGCCCGATAGGGAACACTGAAGCTTTCTTT
TRBD1 - TRBJ1-3 TRBV2 CAGRQGAVDTIYF TGTGCCGGACGACAGGGGGCAGTGGACACCATATATTTT
TRBD2 few TRBJ2-3 TRBV28 CASSFSERGSTDTQYF TGTGCCAGCAGTTTTTCAGAGCGGGGGTCCACAGATACGCAGTATTTT
- - TRBJ1-1 TRBV7-2 CASSLDVGETEAFF TGTGCCAGCAGCTTAGACGTAGGGGAAACTGAAGCTTTCTTT
- - TRBJ1-4 TRBV5-4 CASSFNGVGEKLFF TGTGCCAGCAGCTTTAACGGTGTAGGCGAAAAACTGTTTTTT
TRBD2 once TRBJ2-7 TRBV7-2 CASSSGLAGYLEQYF TGTGCCAGCAGCTCCGGACTAGCGGGGTACCTCGAGCAGTACTTC
- - TRBJ2-7 TRBV5-4 CASSLVGTAYEQYF TGTGCCAGCAGCTTGGTCGGAACCGCCTACGAGCAGTACTTC
- few TRBJ1-2 TRBV6-2/TRBV6-3 CASSYGETDGYTF TGTGCCAGCAGTTATGGTGAGACTGATGGCTACACCTTC
- - TRBJ2-7 TRBV9 CASSVEPNLLYEQYF TGTGCCAGCAGCGTAGAACCTAACCTGCTCTACGAGCAGTACTTC
- - TRBJ1-2 TRBV5-1 CASSLSQGLVGYTF TGCGCCAGCAGCTTGTCCCAGGGACTCGTGGGCTACACCTTC
- - TRBJ1-3 TRBV7-2 CASSLSSNSGNTIYF TGTGCCAGCAGCTTAAGTTCGAACTCTGGAAACACCATATATTTT
- - TRBJ1-1 TRBV2 CASSELGNTEAFF TGTGCCAGCAGTGAGCTGGGGAACACTGAAGCTTTCTTT
TRBD1 - TRBJ1-6 TRBV2 CASTDDRGLISSYNSPLHF TGTGCCAGCACCGATGACAGGGGACTAATCAGCTCCTATAATTCACCCCTCCACTTT
TRBD1 few TRBJ1-1 TRBV19 CASSTRTGGWNTEAFF TGTGCCAGTAGTACCCGGACAGGGGGTTGGAACACTGAAGCTTTCTTT
- - TRBJ1-2 TRBV28 CASNQDRRYGYTF TGTGCCAGCAACCAAGACAGGCGTTATGGCTACACCTTC